The T cell receptor (beta chain) under discussion was sequenced for a study of blood T cell repertoires in COVID-19. Study context: PBMCs, B-cell-depleted T cells, or T cells provided the cDNA or gDNA that made up the material.

Per the authors' pipeline: For nucleated cells, counts were estimated from reference gene primer amplification. The data were produced by immunoSEQ multiplex PCR, yet TCRdb's version contains in-frame clones alone and is incomplete. That table gives V, J and clone size, and the DNA gave D and trimming. The sample includes about 150,000 clones, 75% to 90% of them seen just once. Input material: peripheral blood. The receptor's source is a human donor in a cohort sampled during active COVID-19.

In DNA, the CDR3 is TGTGCCAGCAGGGGGCCAGGCAGGGTAGAGAGAGAGACCCAGTACTTC. Protein: CASRGPGRVERETQYF. The genes are TRBV28 and TRBJ2-5; D may be TRBD1 (5 bases). Trimming took off 6 bases at V and 4 bases at J, with 21 bases between the two ends. The CDR3 loop spans 16 amino acids. The germline CDR1 and CDR2 sequences are MDHEN and SYDVKM.